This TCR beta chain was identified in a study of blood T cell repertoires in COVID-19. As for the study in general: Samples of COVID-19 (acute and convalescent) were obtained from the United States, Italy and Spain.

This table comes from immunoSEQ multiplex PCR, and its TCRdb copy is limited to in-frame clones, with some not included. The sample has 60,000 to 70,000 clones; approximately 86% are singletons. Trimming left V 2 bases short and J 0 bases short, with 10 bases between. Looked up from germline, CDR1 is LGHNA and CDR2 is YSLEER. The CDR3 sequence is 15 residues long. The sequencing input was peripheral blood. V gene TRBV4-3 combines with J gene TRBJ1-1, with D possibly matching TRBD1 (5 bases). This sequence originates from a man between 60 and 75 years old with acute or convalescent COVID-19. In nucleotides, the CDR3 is TGCGCCAGCAGCCAACGGGGCGGGATGAACACTGAAGCTTTCTTT. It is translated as CASSQRGGMNTEAFF.